This T cell receptor beta chain was sequenced during a study of blood T cell repertoires in COVID-19. Background on the study: PBMCs, B-cell-depleted T cells, or T cells provided the cDNA or gDNA that made up the material.

Notes on this clone: Other DNA sequences within the sample encode an identical CDR3.

V lost 4 bases and J 4 bases, leaving 11 bases between the germline ends. The germline V gene has CDR1 MNHEY and CDR2 SVGEGT. The CDR3 sequence is 14 residues long. Method: immunoSEQ multiplex PCR; TCRdb's copy keeps in-frame clones and lacks some. The repertoire holds around 150,000 clones, with approximately 79% as singletons. Sequencing was done on a sample of peripheral blood. The clonotype was recovered from a man aged 50 to 60 with active or convalescent COVID-19. The rearrangement links TRBV6-2 or TRBV6-3 to TRBJ2-1; possible D gene TRBD2, 5 bases. CDR3 coding DNA: TGTGCCAGCAGTTCGGGATTAATATACAATGAGCAGTTCTTC. This codes for CASSSGLIYNEQFF.